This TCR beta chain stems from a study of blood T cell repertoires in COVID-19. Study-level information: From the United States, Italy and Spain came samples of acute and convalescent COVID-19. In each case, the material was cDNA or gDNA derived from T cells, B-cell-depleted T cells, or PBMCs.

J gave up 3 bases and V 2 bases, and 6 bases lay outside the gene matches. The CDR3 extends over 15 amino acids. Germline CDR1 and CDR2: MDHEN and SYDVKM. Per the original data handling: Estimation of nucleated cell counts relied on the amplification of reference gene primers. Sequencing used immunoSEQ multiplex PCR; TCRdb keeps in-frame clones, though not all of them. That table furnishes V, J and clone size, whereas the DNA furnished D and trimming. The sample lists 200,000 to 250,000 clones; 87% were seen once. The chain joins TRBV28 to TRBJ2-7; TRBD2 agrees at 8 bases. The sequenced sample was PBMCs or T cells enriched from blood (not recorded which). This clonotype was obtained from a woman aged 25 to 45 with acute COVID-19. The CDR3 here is CASSLTGGINYEQYF. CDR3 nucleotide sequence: TGTGCCAGCAGTTTAACGGGAGGGATAAACTACGAGCAGTACTTC.